In this sample, the clone carrying this T cell receptor (beta chain) turned up a few times. The target antigen is unknown. This specimen comes from a study of T-cell reconstitution after alpha-beta-depleted transplantation in children. Study outcomes and limitations: The origin of alpha-beta T cells about two months after transplant was reportedly several hundred expanded graft clones.

Molecular barcoding with unique molecular identifiers was used for the TCRbeta library. MiXCR was run by TCRdb on the PCR reads, yielding one entry per CDR3 protein. This table has some 840,000 distinct CDR3 sequences, roughly 15% appearing once. The length of the CDR3 is 15 residues. The V gene lost 6 bases and the J gene lost 1 base, with 16 bases spanning the gap. Germline loops: CDR1 MGHDK, CDR2 SYGVNS. This receptor was obtained from a male patient aged 5 to 17 who had a stem cell transplant for acute lymphoblastic leukemia, so the T cells may come from the graft donor. The sample here was PBMCs, mostly from graft donor cells, taken 360 days after TCRalphabeta/CD19-depleted stem cell transplant. The V gene is TRBV25-1, the J gene TRBJ2-7; possibly TRBD2 for D (6 bases). This CDR3 reads CASSPRVGGSYEQYF. The CDR3 DNA reads as TGTGCCAGCAGCCCCAGGGTGGGGGGTTCCTACGAGCAGTACTTC.